These 11 T cell receptor beta chains originate from one sample sequenced in a study of Ad26.COV2.S vaccination and SARS-CoV-2 variants. TCRdb's copy holds only in-frame clones and misses some; the assay was immunoSEQ multiplex PCR. Altogether more than 300,000 clones are present, about 86% being singletons, with the ten largest covering 1.5% to 2%. Treatment here: over 15 received Ad26.COV2.S at low or high dose, single or two shots; 5 received placebo; per-sample allocation not given. Sampling was performed 63 days after the first vaccine or placebo injection. The sample here was peripheral blood, taken in a trial of Ad26.COV2.S vaccine versus placebo. These TCRs come from a person aged 18-65 years who received the Ad26.COV2.S COVID-19 vaccine or a placebo.

The CDR3 nucleotides are TGTGCCAGCAGCCAAGTTCCGACCATCCCCTACAATGAGCAGTTCTTC. Its protein is CASSQVPTIPYNEQFF. The chain uses TRBV3-1 (or the pseudogene TRBV3-2) and TRBJ2-1; no clear D. The germline V gene has CDR1 LGHDT and CDR2 YNNKEL (reference sequence). The CDR3 spans 16 residues. The V end lost 1 base, the J end lost 2 bases, and 12 bases lay between the germline ends.

The chain couples TRBV11-2 to TRBJ1-1; TRBD1 matches 8 bases. The CDR3 is made up of 15 amino acids. CDR1 is SGHAT and CDR2 is FQNNGV in the germline V gene. Trimming cost V 0 bases and J 6 bases; bases outside gene matches: 6. CDR3 in amino acids: CASSLDRGRTPEAFF. CDR3 in DNA: TGTGCCAGCAGCTTAGACAGGGGGCGAACCCCTGAAGCTTTCTTT.

The rearrangement links TRBV5-5 to TRBJ1-1, with 8 bases that match TRBD1. V lost 3 bases, J lost 7 bases, and 5 bases stayed unmatched. Germline CDR1 SGHKS, CDR2 YYEKEE (reference sequence). The CDR3 runs 13 residues. The DNA of the CDR3 is TGTGCCAGCAGCTCGCAACAGGGGGGTGAAGCTTTCTTT. Amino acid sequence: CASSSQQGGEAFF. Looking up the rest from reference TRBV5-5 and TRBJ1-1 gives the full variable domain: DAGVTQSPTHLIKTRGQQVTLRCSPISGHKSVSWYQQVLGQGPQFIFQYYEKEERGRGNFPDRFSARQFPNYSSELNVNALLLGDSALYLCASSSQQGGEAFFGQGTRLTVV.

The V call is TRBV6-6, the J call TRBJ2-7; D ambiguous. Germline values: CDR1 MNHNY, CDR2 SVGAGI (reference sequence). The CDR3 totals 11 residues. V dropped 6 bases and J dropped 7 bases, with 10 bases sitting between them. The CDR3 nucleotides read TGTGCCAGCAGCTCCCCCCGAGAGCAGTACTTC. As protein: CASSSPREQYF.

The chain has TRBV6-5 and TRBJ2-7; TRBD1 is a possible D gene (5 bases). The CDR3 is 14 amino acids. Deletions cut 8 bases from V and 0 bases from J, with 14 bases between. Germline-derived CDR1 and CDR2 are MNHEY and SVGAGI. CDR3 nucleotide sequence: TGTGCCAGCTTCCCAGGGCTAACCTCCTACGAGCAGTACTTC. Translated, it gives CASFPGLTSYEQYF.

Comments on this clone: Other nucleotide sequences from this sample produce the same CDR3. The genes are TRBV27 and TRBJ1-2; D call uncertain. The CDR3 is 12 residues long. Germline CDR1 and CDR2: MNHEY and SMNVEV (reference sequence). Trimming cost V 2 bases and J 5 bases, with 6 bases left between them. The CDR3 sequence is CASSLRGYGYTF. The CDR3 DNA sequence: TGTGCCAGCAGTTTAAGAGGGTATGGCTACACCTTC.

This clone was observed once. The CDR3 reads CASSLTDRWSPLHF. CDR3 in DNA: TGTGCCAGCAGCTTAACGGACAGGTGGTCACCCCTCCACTTT. The rearrangement links TRBV7-8 to TRBJ1-6; 7 nucleotides agree with TRBD1. The V gene's germline CDR1 is SGHVS and CDR2 FQNEAQ. The CDR3 spans 14 residues. V lost 2 bases to trimming and J lost 10 bases; unmatched junction nucleotides: 5.

The V call is TRBV25-1, the J call TRBJ1-4; 10 nucleotides agree with TRBD1. Per germline, CDR1 MGHDK and CDR2 SYGVNS. The CDR3 runs 16 residues. V lost 4 bases to trimming and J lost 4 bases; unmatched junction nucleotides: 6. CDR3 bases: TGTGCCAGCAGTGCAGGACAGGGGGTTTTTAATGAAAAACTGTTTTTT. It encodes CASSAGQGVFNEKLFF.

The chain has TRBV27 and TRBJ1-5; D gene uncertain. CDR1 and CDR2 (germline): MNHEY, SMNVEV (reference sequence). V was clipped by 5 bases and J by 6 bases, with 23 bases between them. The CDR3 has 17 amino acids. The DNA of the CDR3 is TGTGCCAGCAGTGCCACCTCCGGGTTCGACAAGGGTCAGCCCCAGCATTTT. The encoded protein is CASSATSGFDKGQPQHF.

This clone has more than one count but fewer than ten. The rearrangement links TRBV5-4 to TRBJ1-2; D ambiguous. With 2 bases removed from V and 4 bases from J, the gap between germline ends came to 9 bases. The length of the CDR3 is 13 residues. Germline CDR1 and CDR2: SGHNT and YYREEE (reference sequence). The CDR3 loop is CASSLLLGYGYTF. DNA for the CDR3: TGTGCCAGCAGCTTACTCTTGGGCTATGGCTACACCTTC. Supplemented by reference TRBV5-4 and TRBJ1-2, the full variable domain reads ETGVTQSPTHLIKTRGQQVTLRCSSQSGHNTVSWYQQALGQGPQFIFQYYREEENGRGNFPPRFSGLQFPNYSSELNVNALELDDSALYLCASSLLLGYGYTFGSGTRLTVV.

This clone has just one count. This chain joins TRBV5-1 and TRBJ1-4, with TRBD1 as a possible D gene (5 bases). The CDR3 covers 14 residues. V was cut by 2 bases and J by 7 bases, with 12 bases left in between. CDR1 and CDR2 (germline): SGHRS, YFSETQ. This chain's CDR3 is CASSFGGEGEKLFF. The DNA for the CDR3 is TGCGCCAGCAGCTTCGGAGGGGAGGGTGAAAAACTGTTTTTT.